Each of the 8 T cell receptor beta chains below was sequenced from the same sample in a study of blood T cells in healthy people across ages. The second PCR ran about 6 to 11 cycles with a sample-barcoded 5' primer and J-beta primers. TCRdb re-analysed the 5' RACE reads in MiXCR, keeping a single row per CDR3 protein. This sample has about 830,000 distinct CDR3 sequences, with around 62% found just once. Input material: blood. The receptors were gathered from a man aged 25 to 40 in good health.

V is TRBV7-2 and J is TRBJ2-7; 11 positions match TRBD2. The CDR3 sequence is 15 residues long. The germline V gene encodes CDR1 SGHTA and CDR2 FQGNSA. V was clipped by 5 bases and J by 7 bases; unmatched bases: 10. As DNA, the CDR3 is TGTGCCAGCAGCCCTCAGACTAGCGGGGCCAATGAGCAGTACTTC. Its translation: CASSPQTSGANEQYF.

This clonotype was observed a handful of times. This chain uses TRBV20-1 with TRBJ2-2; TRBD2 might be the D (5 bases). Trimming shortened V by 0 bases and J by 4 bases, and 12 bases separated the two germline ends. CDR3 size: 15 residues. Germline loops: CDR1 DFQATT, CDR2 SNEGSKA (reference sequence). The CDR3 nucleotides are TGCAGTGCTAGAGATGCGAGCCGGGGCACCGGGGAGCTGTTTTTT. Encoded protein: CSARDASRGTGELFF.

This clonotype was recorded a few times. V usage is TRBV7-3 and J usage is TRBJ2-1, with TRBD1 matching over 10 bases. Germline-derived CDR1 and CDR2 are SGHTA and FQGTGA. The CDR3 contains 14 residues. V trimming: 2 bases; J trimming: 10 bases; junction bases outside the gene matches: 5. The CDR3: CASSLRQGAREQFF. The DNA for the CDR3 is TGTGCCAGCAGCTTACGACAGGGGGCGAGGGAGCAGTTCTTC.

This clonotype showed up just once. This rearrangement joins TRBV5-1 to TRBJ2-3; 9 nucleotides line up with TRBD1. CDR3 length: 14 amino acids. The V segment lost 2 bases and the J segment 6 bases; nucleotides outside the gene matches: 4. Germline lookup yields CDR1 SGHRS and CDR2 YFSETQ. The CDR3 DNA sequence: TGCGCCAGCAGCTTACCGGGACAGGGTGATACGCAGTATTTT. This translates into CASSLPGQGDTQYF. Full variable domain (rest looked up from reference TRBV5-1 and TRBJ2-3): KAGVTQTPRYLIKTRGQQVTLSCSPISGHRSVSWYQQTPGQGLQFLFEYFSETQRNKGNFPGRFSGRQFSNSRSEMNVSTLELGDSALYLCASSLPGQGDTQYFGPGTRLTVL.

The chain uses TRBV29-1 and TRBJ1-2; D not certain. V was clipped by 7 bases and J by 1 base, with 10 bases between them. The CDR3 length is 12 residues. From germline, CDR1 is SQVTM and CDR2 ANQGSEA. The CDR3 loop is CSAGDNNYGYTF. The CDR3 region has the DNA TGCAGCGCCGGCGACAATAACTATGGCTACACCTTC.

The V gene is TRBV20-1, the J gene TRBJ1-1; no reliable D call. The CDR3 length is 14 residues. Per germline, CDR1 DFQATT and CDR2 SNEGSKA (reference sequence). The ends were cut back, 3 bases at V and 6 bases at J, with 17 bases in the middle. CDR3 in DNA: TGCAGTGCTAGCTATGCAGTTCCACCCCCTGAAGCTTTCTTT. Translated: CSASYAVPPPEAFF.

This rearrangement joins TRBV9 to TRBJ2-3; 7 positions match TRBD2. Germline assignment: CDR1 SGDLS and CDR2 YYNGEE. The CDR3 extends over 16 amino acids. V gave up 5 bases and J gave up 0 bases; unmatched junction bases: 9. Here the CDR3 reads CASSHNPGLSTDTQYF. The CDR3 DNA reads TGTGCCAGCAGTCACAACCCGGGACTAAGCACAGATACGCAGTATTTT.

This rearrangement joins TRBV6-2 or TRBV6-3 to TRBJ2-1; no clear D gene. Germline V gene data show CDR1 as MNHEY and CDR2 as SVGEGT. V dropped 2 bases and J dropped 6 bases, with 8 bases sitting between them. This CDR3 has 13 residues. The CDR3 loop is CASSYQLRNEQFF. Written as DNA, the CDR3 is TGTGCCAGCAGTTACCAGCTGCGCAATGAGCAGTTCTTC.